This T cell receptor beta chain is from a study of radiation and T cells in renal cell carcinoma (dated by TCRdb to between 2020 and 2021). Regarding the complete study: The samples were obtained from a clinical trial, where primary renal cell carcinomas were treated with 15 Gy stereotactic body radiation therapy and then removed by nephrectomy 4 weeks afterward. In the roughly 54 samples combined, around 3.7 million unique CDR3 nucleotide sequences were found, encoding approximately 2,900,000 unique CDR3 amino acid sequences. In total, approximately 54 samples, comprising some 25 tumors and approximately 27 peripheral blood samples, were subjected to TCR beta sequencing. What the study reported, not specific to this receptor: Because pretreatment tumor biopsies were not available, the baseline intratumoral presence of clonotypes could not be determined. Changes in the blood repertoire were not tracked past 4 weeks after treatment. Because the trial had a single-armed design, the trial could not examine how radiation dose or scheduling affected the TCR repertoire. Top tumor clonotypes rose in blood from baseline to 2 weeks post-radiation, then contracted by 4 weeks, suggesting transient expansion of tumor-resident clones.

This specimen's time point label, interpreted: blood 2 weeks post-SBRT. According to the study, the label for this sample's treatment or condition signals: 15 Gy SBRT to primary tumor, nephrectomy 4 weeks later. To follow tumor-enriched clonotypes, peripheral blood was collected serially from radiation-treated patients at baseline and again at 2 weeks and 4 weeks after SBRT. All patients had renal cell carcinoma with clear cell pathology. Genomic DNA for TCR sequencing was prepared using the QIAamp DNA Blood Mini Kit (Qiagen). The analyses included only samples that passed all quality control checks. Following the manufacturer's recommendations, the immunoSEQ kit was used to generate TCR beta libraries from genomic DNA. To prepare the libraries, a first multiplex PCR with proprietary primers was run, followed by a second PCR that added unique barcodes, and a bead cleanup was done after each round. A kit-provided positive control reaction and a negative control reaction were included in every sample batch. The final libraries were assessed on an Agilent 4200 TapeStation D1000 ScreenTape, pooled by volume, and quantified by qPCR. Sequencing ran on an Illumina NextSeq500 with a MidOutput 150-cycle cartridge, using 156 Read1 and 15 Index1 cycles with kit custom primers. The pooled library was loaded at 0.75 to 1 pM, and around 20% PhiX control was spiked in. The authors processed their data as follows. Vendor-processed data were analyzed in R, and a clonotype was defined as all T cells sharing the same CDR3 nucleotide sequence. For clone abundance analyses, frequencies were normalized to the 10,000 most abundant clones in each sample. Public T cell clones, which averaged fewer than five per sample, were removed prior to analysis. Tumor-enriched and baseline blood-enriched clonotypes were defined by at least a 32-fold difference in abundance between compartments. Clonotypes expanded or contracted between blood time points were identified with a beta-binomial differential abundance model. Similarity between tumor and blood repertoires was quantified using the Baroni-Urbani and Buser coefficient, and groups were compared with two-tailed Wilcoxon tests in R. This immuneACCESS table, as held by TCRdb, lists in-frame sequences with V and J called but not all clones. Of the missing ones, under half trace to an unresolved V gene in checked studies; the others have no known cause. Clone size and the V and J calls come from that table; the DNA yielded D and trimming. The sample contains 25,000 to 30,000 clones, 81% of them found a single time. The ten largest clones represent about 33% of the sample.

Remarks on this clone: It lacks a known antigen. No much larger clone exists at a distance of one base, and base qualities are not known.

Inclusive of the bounding cysteine and phenylalanine, the CDR3 is 15 residues long. Only the CDR3 DNA is retained, 45 bases long and in frame from the first base. Unmatched junction bases come to 5, with V trimmed by 4 bases and J by 2 bases. Reading the germline V gene gives CDR1 SGHRS and CDR2 YFSETQ. The chain is assembled from TRBV5-1 and TRBJ2-3, with 9 bases aligning to TRBD2. The sequencing here drew on blood, taken from a patient whose treatment included radiotherapy and nephrectomy. This receptor was obtained from a man aged 55 to 69 with renal cell carcinoma. Here the CDR3 is given as CASSITGLATDTQYF. The DNA is TGCGCCAGCAGCATAACGGGACTAGCCACAGATACGCAGTATTTT.